The 8 T cell receptor beta chains reported below all come from one sample, sequenced in a study of shared clonotypes between healthy human individuals. Clones were sequenced by immunoSEQ multiplex PCR, and TCRdb holds only the in-frame ones, with some missing. In the table there are 850,000 to 1,200,000 clones, approximately 70% of which are singletons. The sample consisted of memory CD4+ T cells sorted from blood. Subset noted: CD45RA-negative fraction. The origin of the receptors is a man aged 18 to 29 in good health.

Concerning this clone: This likely stems from a read error, as it lies one base from a far larger clone. The genes are TRBV27 and TRBJ2-2; D is ambiguous. This CDR3 spans 12 amino acids. Per the germline V gene, CDR1 is MNHEY and CDR2 is SMNVEV (reference sequence). V was trimmed by 5 bases and J by 3 bases, leaving 4 bases between them. The CDR3 nucleotides are TGTGCCAGCAGTCCTTACACCGGGGAGCTGTTTTTT. Amino acids: CASSPYTGELFF.

V is TRBV7-3 and J is TRBJ2-2; 12 positions match TRBD2. The CDR3 totals 15 residues. CDR1 and CDR2 (germline): SGHTA, FQGTGA. Trimming removed 5 bases from V and 6 bases from J; junction bases left unmatched: 4. The CDR3 DNA sequence: TGTGCCAGCAGCCTCCGACTAGCGGGGGCCGGGGAGCTGTTTTTT. Its protein product is CASSLRLAGAGELFF.

The rearrangement joins TRBV4-1 to TRBJ2-7, with TRBD1 identical over 9 bases. The CDR3 extends over 15 amino acids. Germline-derived CDR1 and CDR2 are MGHRA and YSYEKL. The V segment lost 3 bases and the J segment 3 bases; nucleotides outside the gene matches: 6. CDR3 DNA sequence: TGCGCCAGCAGCCACCTCGACAGGGGGGGCTACGAGCAGTACTTC. As protein: CASSHLDRGGYEQYF.

The chain recombines TRBV10-3 with TRBJ2-5, with TRBD2 as a possible D gene (6 bases). Germline V gene sequence: CDR1 ENHRY, CDR2 SYGVKD. The ends were cut back, 5 bases at V and 4 bases at J, with 14 bases in the middle. The CDR3 covers 14 residues. The CDR3: CAISSGEARETQYF. The DNA of the CDR3 is TGTGCCATCAGTTCGGGAGAGGCGCGAGAGACCCAGTACTTC.

This chain connects TRBV12-5 to TRBJ1-5; D remains unclear. The germline CDR1 and CDR2 sequences are LGHNT and FRNRAP. This CDR3 is 15 amino acids long. V was cut by 0 bases and J by 0 bases, with 6 bases left in between. This chain's CDR3 is CASGLVIGSNQPQHF. CDR3 nucleotide sequence: TGTGCTAGTGGTTTGGTAATAGGTAGCAATCAGCCCCAGCATTTT. Filled out from reference TRBV12-5 and TRBJ1-5, the complete variable domain reads DARVTQTPRHKVTEMGQEVTMRCQPILGHNTVFWYRQTMMQGLELLAYFRNRAPLDDSGMPKDRFSAEMPDATLATLKIQPSEPRDSAVYFCASGLVIGSNQPQHFGDGTRLSIL.

Ten or more counts support this clone. The chain recombines TRBV30 with TRBJ1-4; D not certain. The germline V and J ends were trimmed by 2 bases and 5 bases, with 9 bases remaining between them. The CDR3 totals 13 residues. CDR1 is GTSNPN and CDR2 is SVGIG in the germline V gene (reference sequence). CDR3 in amino acids: CAWSKAVNEKLFF. As DNA, the CDR3 is TGTGCCTGGAGTAAGGCTGTGAATGAAAAACTGTTTTTT.

The rearrangement links TRBV20-1 to TRBJ2-1; no clear D gene. Germline loops: CDR1 DFQATT, CDR2 SNEGSKA (reference sequence). The V end lost 6 bases, the J end lost 8 bases, and 11 bases lay between the germline ends. The CDR3 totals 11 residues. CDR3 in amino acids: CSARPSHEQFF. The CDR3 DNA reads TGCAGTGCCAGGCCAAGCCATGAGCAGTTCTTC.

This clone was recorded once. This sequence joins TRBV27 and TRBJ2-3; D might be TRBD2 (6 bases). Trimming cost V 6 bases and J 3 bases, with 10 bases left between them. The CDR3 runs 13 residues. Germline assignment: CDR1 MNHEY and CDR2 SMNVEV (reference sequence). Written as DNA, the CDR3 is TGTGCCAGCAGGGTGCTAGCGACAGATACGCAGTATTTT. Its protein product is CASRVLATDTQYF.